This T cell receptor (beta chain) was found in a study of blood T cell repertoires in COVID-19. Across the study: Sources were T cells, B-cell-depleted T cells, or PBMCs; the material itself was cDNA or gDNA.

Assay used: immunoSEQ multiplex PCR; TCRdb lists only in-frame clones, some missing. There are more than 350,000 clones in the sample; roughly 90% occur only once, and 3% lies in the top ten. Followed over time, Seattle patients had been enrolled while infection was active. CDR3 length: 15 amino acids. Per germline, CDR1 SGHNT and CDR2 YYREEE (reference sequence). J gave up 3 bases and V 3 bases, and 5 bases lay outside the gene matches. Sequences were obtained from peripheral blood. J is TRBJ1-1 and V is TRBV5-4; TRBD1 matches at 10 bases. The origin of this receptor is a woman in her 30s with COVID-19, enrolled during active disease. CDR3 amino acids: CASSSLGTGDTEAFF. In DNA form, the CDR3 reads TGTGCCAGCAGCTCCCTCGGGACAGGGGACACTGAAGCTTTCTTT.